Listed below are T cell receptor beta chains from one sample, sequenced in a study of CD8+ T cells in alopecia areata. Measured with immunoSEQ multiplex PCR; TCRdb has only the in-frame clones, and not every one. The data contain some 170,000 clones, about 61% of them singletons. This specimen consisted of CD4+ T cells sorted from blood, obtained around week 55, from a patient treated with tofacitinib. The receptors derive from a human donor with alopecia areata. Each CDR3 is given with its conserved first and last residue. The order of the fields is CDR3 DNA, CDR3 protein, V gene, J gene, clone size, D gene. The D gene is left open where the match is weak. The listing skips clone size in some rows; elsewhere it reads once, few, many or a size class.

CDR3nt: TGTGCCAGTAGCCAGACACCGAACACCGGGGAGCTGTTTTTT; CDR3aa: CASSQTPNTGELFF; v_gene: TRBV19; j_gene: TRBJ2-2; abundance: NA; d_gene: NA
CDR3nt: TGTGCCAGTAGTACCTCACCGGGACCCCCGAACACTGAAGCTTTCTTT; CDR3aa: CASSTSPGPPNTEAFF; v_gene: TRBV19; j_gene: TRBJ1-1; abundance: NA; d_gene: NA
CDR3nt: TGTGCCAGCCTCCGGACTAGTGGAGAGACCCAGTACTTC; CDR3aa: CASLRTSGETQYF; v_gene: TRBV11-2; j_gene: TRBJ2-5; abundance: NA; d_gene: TRBD2
CDR3nt: TGCAGCGCCGGTGGATCCTCCTACGAGCAGTACTTC; CDR3aa: CSAGGSSYEQYF; v_gene: TRBV29-1; j_gene: TRBJ2-7; abundance: NA; d_gene: NA
CDR3nt: TGTGCCAGCAGCTTCGGGACGTTAAAATACGAGCAGTACTTC; CDR3aa: CASSFGTLKYEQYF; v_gene: TRBV7-2; j_gene: TRBJ2-7; abundance: few; d_gene: NA
CDR3nt: TGTGCCAGCAAGCGCCTAAGTGGCAATCAGCCCCAGCATTTT; CDR3aa: CASKRLSGNQPQHF; v_gene: TRBV6-5; j_gene: TRBJ1-5; abundance: NA; d_gene: NA
CDR3nt: TGTGCCTGGAGTTCGAGAAACAATGAGCAGTTCTTC; CDR3aa: CAWSSRNNEQFF; v_gene: TRBV30; j_gene: TRBJ2-1; abundance: NA; d_gene: NA
CDR3nt: TGTGCCAGCAGACAGGGCCTCTATAATTCACCCCTCCACTTT; CDR3aa: CASRQGLYNSPLHF; v_gene: TRBV6-5; j_gene: TRBJ1-6; abundance: NA; d_gene: NA
CDR3nt: TGTGCCAGCTCCCCGGGACGAACGAACACAGATACGCAGTATTTT; CDR3aa: CASSPGRTNTDTQYF; v_gene: TRBV18; j_gene: TRBJ2-3; abundance: NA; d_gene: NA
CDR3nt: TGCAGCGTTGGTATGGTTGAAGCTTTCTTT; CDR3aa: CSVGMVEAFF; v_gene: TRBV29-1; j_gene: TRBJ1-1; abundance: few; d_gene: NA
CDR3nt: TGTGCCAGCAGGGACCCAGGGGGTACGCAGTATTTT; CDR3aa: CASRDPGGTQYF; v_gene: TRBV6-5; j_gene: TRBJ2-3; abundance: NA; d_gene: TRBD1
CDR3nt: TGTGCCAGCAGTGGAAATTCCGGGGGGGTGTATGGCTACACCTTC; CDR3aa: CASSGNSGGVYGYTF; v_gene: TRBV27; j_gene: TRBJ1-2; abundance: NA; d_gene: NA
CDR3nt: TGTGCTAGTGGTTTGTTGTTGAACACTGAAGCTTTCTTT; CDR3aa: CASGLLLNTEAFF; v_gene: TRBV12-5; j_gene: TRBJ1-1; abundance: few; d_gene: NA
CDR3nt: TGTGCCAGCAGCTCCAGACGGAACACCGGGGAGCTGTTTTTT; CDR3aa: CASSSRRNTGELFF; v_gene: TRBV13; j_gene: TRBJ2-2; abundance: NA; d_gene: NA
CDR3nt: TGCGCCAGCAGCGAAGGCAACTTTAGGGGGAACAATCAGCCCCAGCATTTT; CDR3aa: CASSEGNFRGNNQPQHF; v_gene: TRBV4-1; j_gene: TRBJ1-5; abundance: NA; d_gene: NA
CDR3nt: TGTGCCAGCGGGAGCCAAGAGACCCAGTACTTC; CDR3aa: CASGSQETQYF; v_gene: TRBV9; j_gene: TRBJ2-5; abundance: NA; d_gene: NA
CDR3nt: TGTGCTAGTGGCAAACAACTTACTGTGAACACTGAAGCTTTCTTT; CDR3aa: CASGKQLTVNTEAFF; v_gene: TRBV12-5; j_gene: TRBJ1-1; abundance: NA; d_gene: NA
CDR3nt: TGTGCCACCACCCGGACAGACAACTATGGCTACACCTTC; CDR3aa: CATTRTDNYGYTF; v_gene: TRBV15; j_gene: TRBJ1-2; abundance: NA; d_gene: NA
CDR3nt: TGCAGCGTTGAAGATTTCGGCGCTGGAAACACCATATATTTT; CDR3aa: CSVEDFGAGNTIYF; v_gene: TRBV29-1; j_gene: TRBJ1-3; abundance: NA; d_gene: NA
CDR3nt: TGTGCCAGCAGTTACAAATGGCCTGGGGCCAACGTCCTGACTTTC; CDR3aa: CASSYKWPGANVLTF; v_gene: TRBV6-5; j_gene: TRBJ2-6; abundance: NA; d_gene: NA
CDR3nt: TGTGCCACCAGCAGAGATTTGGGATCTGGGGCCAACGTCCTGACTTTC; CDR3aa: CATSRDLGSGANVLTF; v_gene: TRBV15; j_gene: TRBJ2-6; abundance: NA; d_gene: NA
CDR3nt: TGTGCCGCACATGGCGGGAATCAGCCCCAGCATTTT; CDR3aa: CAAHGGNQPQHF; v_gene: TRBV10-3; j_gene: TRBJ1-5; abundance: NA; d_gene: NA
CDR3nt: TGTGCCAGCTCACCGGCTTGGGACAGTCAAGAGACCCAGTACTTC; CDR3aa: CASSPAWDSQETQYF; v_gene: TRBV18; j_gene: TRBJ2-5; abundance: once; d_gene: TRBD1